Presented here are 23 T cell receptor beta chains from one specimen sequenced in a study of T cell responses to AZD1222 COVID-19 vaccine. The repertoire was sequenced with immunoSEQ multiplex PCR; TCRdb's copy has only in-frame clones and lacks some. The sample carries more than 120,000 clones, 88% recorded once. Sequencing used peripheral blood, obtained 28 days after the second dose of the MenACWY control vaccine. The receptors shown here come from an adult who received the MenACWY meningococcal vaccine as a control.

V usage is TRBV6-2 or TRBV6-3 and J usage is TRBJ2-7; D call uncertain. The CDR3 runs to 15 residues. The V and J ends lost 2 bases and 2 bases respectively, with 13 bases between them. Looked up from germline, CDR1 is MNHEY and CDR2 is SVGEGT. The CDR3 sequence: CASSYMEYSTYEQYF. CDR3 sequence (DNA): TGTGCCAGCAGTTACATGGAGTACAGTACCTACGAGCAGTACTTC.

This chain uses TRBV6-5 with TRBJ2-7, with a weak D call TRBD1 (6 bases). The V gene lost 6 bases and the J gene lost 0 bases, with 9 bases spanning the gap. The germline gives CDR1 MNHEY, CDR2 SVGAGI. The CDR3 spans 13 residues. This CDR3 is CASSWDISYEQYF. The DNA for the CDR3 is TGTGCCAGCAGCTGGGACATCTCCTACGAGCAGTACTTC.

Written as DNA, the CDR3 is TGTGCCAGCCGCGGGAGCTCTGGAAACACCATATATTTT. It codes for CASRGSSGNTIYF. The rearrangement links TRBV7-9 to TRBJ1-3; D call uncertain. This CDR3 is built from 13 residues. V was trimmed by 8 bases and J by 0 bases, leaving 8 bases between them. Germline lookup yields CDR1 SEHNR and CDR2 FQNEAQ (reference sequence).

The rearrangement links TRBV5-1 to TRBJ1-6, with a tentative D call TRBD1 (6 bases). Germline CDR1 and CDR2: SGHRS and YFSETQ. The CDR3 length is 17 residues. The ends were cut back, 3 bases at V and 14 bases at J, with 27 bases in the middle. CDR3: CASSYSRGPRWEFTLHF. The CDR3 DNA follows: TGCGCCAGCAGCTACTCGCGGGGGCCCCGATGGGAATTCACCCTCCACTTT.

The chain recombines TRBV6-5 with TRBJ1-1, with TRBD1 identical over 9 bases. Looked up from germline, CDR1 is MNHEY and CDR2 is SVGAGI. The CDR3 runs 16 residues. The ends lost 1 base at V and 0 bases at J; junction bases unmatched: 3. CDR3 bases: TGTGCCAGCAGTTACTGGGACAGGGCAATGAACACTGAAGCTTTCTTT. Translated: CASSYWDRAMNTEAFF.

The J gene is TRBJ2-7, the V gene TRBV4-2; possible D gene TRBD1, 7 bases. This CDR3 has 16 residues. Germline assignment: CDR1 LGHNA and CDR2 YNFKEQ. V lost 3 bases and J lost 4, with 19 bases in between. In DNA form, the CDR3 reads TGTGCCAGCAGCCAGGCCAAGCCAGGGGGAGGTTACGAGCAGTACTTC. It yields the protein CASSQAKPGGGYEQYF.

This chain links TRBV19 with TRBJ2-2; 10 nucleotides agree with TRBD1. V lost 6 bases and J lost 6; bases outside the gene matches: 7. CDR1 is LNHDA and CDR2 is SQIVND in the germline V gene (reference sequence). The CDR3 extends over 15 amino acids. The CDR3 DNA is TGTGCCAGTAGCCGACAGGGGGCTATCCCCGGGGAGCTGTTTTTT. Encoded protein: CASSRQGAIPGELFF.

The chain combines TRBV29-1 with TRBJ2-3; D possibly corresponds to TRBD1 (5 bases). Trimming removed 3 bases from V and 4 bases from J, with 14 bases in between. This CDR3 has 14 residues. Germline V lookup: CDR1 SQVTM, CDR2 ANQGSEA. Written as DNA, the CDR3 is TGCAGCGTTGAGGTGCAGGGTTCCCCAGATACGCAGTATTTT. It specifies CSVEVQGSPDTQYF.

The V call is TRBV18, the J call TRBJ1-4; D gene ambiguous. The germline V and J ends were trimmed by 2 bases and 8 bases, with 9 bases remaining between them. CDR1 and CDR2 from the germline V gene are KGHSH and LQKENI. The CDR3 length is 13 residues. CDR3 DNA: TGTGCCAGCTCACCAGGGTACGAGGAAAAACTGTTTTTT. Translation: CASSPGYEEKLFF.

The V gene is TRBV27, the J gene TRBJ2-7; a possible D gene is TRBD2 (6 bases). CDR3 length equals 15 residues. V lost 2 bases and J lost 5, with 16 bases in between. CDR1 is MNHEY and CDR2 is SMNVEV in the germline V gene (reference sequence). CDR3 in DNA: TGTGCCAGCAGTTTAGCCTCGTGGACTACGCACGAGCAGTACTTC. Residues: CASSLASWTTHEQYF.

The J gene is TRBJ2-7, the V gene TRBV11-2; D gene unclear. Germline CDR1 SGHAT, CDR2 FQNNGV. CDR3 length: 13 residues. Between the trimmed V and J ends, which lost 3 bases and 5 bases, there was a span of 11 bases. The CDR3, as DNA: TGTGCCAGCAGCTTGGCCGGCTGGAACGAGCAGTACTTC. Translating it yields CASSLAGWNEQYF. Full variable domain (rest looked up from reference TRBV11-2 and TRBJ2-7): EAGVAQSPRYKIIEKRQSVAFWCNPISGHATLYWYQQILGQGPKLLIQFQNNGVVDDSQLPKDRFSAERLKGVDSTLKIQPAKLEDSAVYLCASSLAGWNEQYFGPGTRLTVT.

The chain recombines TRBV2 with TRBJ2-3; 7 nucleotides line up with TRBD1. The junction had 5 bases not matched to a gene; V was cut back by 3 bases and J by 2 bases. CDR1 is SNHLY and CDR2 is FYNNEI in the germline V gene. The CDR3 runs 15 residues. The CDR3 region is CASSETGSPTDTQYF. CDR3 DNA sequence: TGTGCCAGCAGTGAGACAGGGAGTCCCACAGATACGCAGTATTTT.

The genes are TRBV4-2 and TRBJ2-6, with D hard to call. Germline-derived CDR1 and CDR2 are LGHNA and YNFKEQ. Trimming stripped 0 bases from V and 0 bases from J, with 12 bases between. This CDR3 is 18 amino acids long. DNA for the CDR3: TGTGCCAGCAGCCAAGATGGCCCGAAGGGCTCTGGGGCCAACGTCCTGACTTTC. It codes for CASSQDGPKGSGANVLTF.

The chain links TRBV5-6 to TRBJ2-7; either TRBD1 or TRBD2 may fit D (5 bases each). Germline V CDR1 and CDR2: SGHDT, YYEEEE. V lost 4 bases and J 4 bases, leaving 15 bases between the germline ends. The CDR3 loop spans 14 amino acids. The CDR3 DNA reads TGTGCCAGCAGCCCAGGGACGGATGTGTACGAGCAGTACTTC. Residues: CASSPGTDVYEQYF.

V usage is TRBV5-4 and J usage is TRBJ1-1, with D possibly being TRBD1 (6 bases). The V end was cut by 0 bases, the J end by 5 bases, with 11 bases between. The V gene's germline CDR1 is SGHNT and CDR2 YYREEE (reference sequence). The CDR3 sequence is 14 residues long. Here the CDR3 reads CASSLEQGVTEAFF. In DNA, the CDR3 is TGTGCCAGCAGCTTGGAACAGGGTGTGACTGAAGCTTTCTTT.

The CDR3 is CASSELAGGYNEQFF. The CDR3 coding sequence is TGTGCCAGCAGTGAACTAGCGGGGGGGTACAATGAGCAGTTCTTC. The chain carries TRBV6-1 and TRBJ2-1; TRBD2 aligns across 12 bases. Germline V CDR1 and CDR2: MNHNS, SASEGT. CDR3 length: 15 amino acids. V gave up 2 bases and J gave up 4 bases; unmatched junction bases: 0.

The J gene is TRBJ2-5, the V gene TRBV4-1, with a tentative D call TRBD1 (5 bases). CDR3 length equals 15 residues. Germline V gene sequence: CDR1 MGHRA, CDR2 YSYEKL. The V end lost 1 base, the J end lost 0 bases, and 9 bases lay between the germline ends. The CDR3 nucleotides are TGCGCCAGCAGCCAAGGTGGGGCAGACCAAGAGACCCAGTACTTC. This gives the protein CASSQGGADQETQYF.

This chain links TRBV29-1 with TRBJ2-4; 10 bases fit TRBD2. The V and J ends lost 4 bases and 0 bases, in that order; junction bases with no gene match: 9. Germline V gene data show CDR1 as SQVTM and CDR2 as ANQGSEA. The CDR3 covers 17 residues. The CDR3 spells CSVVVSGGSLAKNIQYF. CDR3 bases: TGCAGCGTTGTTGTTAGCGGGGGGTCCCTAGCCAAAAACATTCAGTACTTC.

The V and J genes are TRBV5-1 and TRBJ1-1; TRBD1 might be the D (5 bases). CDR3 length: 13 amino acids. Per germline, CDR1 SGHRS and CDR2 YFSETQ. V shed 5 bases and J shed 4 bases, with 12 bases lying between them. CDR3 sequence: CASSLQGTTEAFF. The CDR3 nucleotides read TGCGCCAGCAGTTTGCAGGGTACCACTGAAGCTTTCTTT.

V is TRBV4-3 and J is TRBJ2-5; 10 positions agree with TRBD2. V trimming: 1 base; J trimming: 3 bases; junction bases outside the gene matches: 5. The CDR3 extends over 16 amino acids. From germline, CDR1 is LGHNA and CDR2 YSLEER. The CDR3 loop is CASSQGRTSGEETQYF. The CDR3, as DNA: TGCGCCAGCAGCCAAGGAAGGACTAGCGGTGAAGAGACCCAGTACTTC.

The chain employs TRBV6-5 and TRBJ1-2; TRBD1 matches 7 bases. The CDR3 covers 11 residues. Germline loops: CDR1 MNHEY, CDR2 SVGAGI. Here the CDR3 DNA reads TGTTCAATCTTTTACAGGGGCGGGTACACCTTC. Translated, it gives CSIFYRGGYTF.

The chain joins TRBV6-1 to TRBJ1-6; 7 nucleotides match TRBD1. Germline V gene lookup returns CDR1 MNHNS and CDR2 SASEGT. The CDR3 sequence is 14 residues long. J lost 10 bases, V lost 6 bases, and 9 bases had no gene match. The CDR3, as DNA: TGTGCCAGCAGCCTTACAGGGGTTATGTCACCCCTCCACTTT. Its translation: CASSLTGVMSPLHF.

This clone was counted a single time. V gene TRBV19 combines with J gene TRBJ2-2; 10 bases map to TRBD1. The CDR3 length is 15 residues. After removal of 6 bases from V and 5 bases from J, the junction contained 6 bases not matched to a gene. Per the germline V gene, CDR1 is LNHDA and CDR2 is SQIVND (reference sequence). In DNA form, the CDR3 reads TGTGCCAGTAGATCCGGGACAGGGGAAACCGGGGAGCTGTTTTTT. It specifies CASRSGTGETGELFF. The complete variable domain, with remaining parts taken from reference TRBV19 and TRBJ2-2, reads DGGITQSPKYLFRKEGQNVTLSCEQNLNHDAMYWYRQDPGQGLRLIYYSQIVNDFQKGDIAEGYSVSREKKESFPLTVTSAQKNPTAFYLCASRSGTGETGELFFGEGSRLTVL.